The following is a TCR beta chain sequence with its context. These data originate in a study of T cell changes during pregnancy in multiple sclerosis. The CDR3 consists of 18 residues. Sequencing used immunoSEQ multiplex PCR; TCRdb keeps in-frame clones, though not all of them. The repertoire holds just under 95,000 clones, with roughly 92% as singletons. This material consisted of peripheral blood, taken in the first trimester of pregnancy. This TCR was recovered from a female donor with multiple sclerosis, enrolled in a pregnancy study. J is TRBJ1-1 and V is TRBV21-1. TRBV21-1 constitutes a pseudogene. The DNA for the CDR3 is TGTGCCAGCAGCAAAGTTCCGGAGGGGTTTCGGAGGAACACTGAAGCTTTCTTT. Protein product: CASSKVPEGFRRNTEAFF.